What follows are 9 T cell receptor beta chains derived from one specimen sequenced in a study of blood T cell repertoires in COVID-19. The table came from immunoSEQ multiplex PCR; TCRdb's copy has only in-frame clones and leaves some out. This sample carries 50,000 to 60,000 clones, more than 70% of them seen once, and the ten largest clones take over 6.5%. The sample consisted of peripheral blood. The receptors were gathered from a man in his 60s with active COVID-19.

The CDR3 spells CASSGEGLNEQFF. The CDR3 DNA follows: TGTGCCAGCAGTGGAGAGGGCCTGAATGAGCAGTTCTTC. The chain couples TRBV2 to TRBJ2-1; a possible D gene is TRBD2 (5 bases). The CDR3 spans 13 residues. CDR1 and CDR2 from the germline V gene are SNHLY and FYNNEI. The germline V and J ends were trimmed by 4 bases and 7 bases, with 11 bases remaining between them. Using reference TRBV2 and TRBJ2-1 for the parts outside the CDR3, the full variable domain is EPEVTQTPSHQVTQMGQEVILRCVPISNHLYFYWYRQILGQKVEFLVSFYNNEISEKSEIFDDQFSVERPDGSNFTLKIRSTKLEDSAMYFCASSGEGLNEQFFGPGTRLTVL.

This clone was seen only once. The chain uses TRBV7-3 and TRBJ2-7, with 8 nucleotides matching TRBD1. The germline gives CDR1 SGHTA, CDR2 FQGTGA. The CDR3 has 15 residues. After removal of 5 bases from V and 1 base from J, the junction contained 7 bases not matched to a gene. This chain's CDR3 is CASSPSQGASYEQYF. The DNA of the CDR3 is TGTGCCAGCAGCCCGAGCCAGGGGGCATCCTACGAGCAGTACTTC.

V usage is TRBV24-1 and J usage is TRBJ1-5, with 8 bases fitting TRBD1. Losses at the gene ends were 8 bases for V and 0 bases for J; bases not matched to a gene: 5. Germline CDR1 KGHDR, CDR2 SFDVKD. The CDR3 is made up of 15 amino acids. The DNA for the CDR3 is TGTGCCACCATTTCCGGGACAGGTAGCAATCAGCCCCAGCATTTT. This sequence encodes CATISGTGSNQPQHF.

The chain couples TRBV2 to TRBJ2-7; 8 bases are a match to TRBD2. V was clipped by 9 bases and J by 5 bases; unmatched bases: 12. Looked up from germline, CDR1 is SNHLY and CDR2 is FYNNEI. This CDR3 is built from 14 residues. The CDR3 DNA reads as TGTGCCAGTAACCGGGGGGGTTCTATCGACGAGCAGTACTTC. Protein product: CASNRGGSIDEQYF.

The table lists this clone with a count of one. This chain links TRBV7-6 with TRBJ2-3, with 8 bases identical to TRBD1. Germline V CDR1 and CDR2: SGHVS, FNYEAQ. This CDR3 comprises 15 residues. The V and J ends lost 0 bases and 1 base, in that order; junction bases with no gene match: 0. The CDR3: CASSLATGGTDTQYF. As DNA, the CDR3 is TGTGCCAGCAGCTTAGCGACAGGGGGCACAGATACGCAGTATTTT.

The chain recombines TRBV6-4 with TRBJ1-1; the match to TRBD1 covers 8 bases. Germline V gene lookup returns CDR1 MRHNA and CDR2 SNTAGT. The CDR3 totals 17 residues. V shed 7 bases and J 3 bases; nucleotides not matched to a gene: 16. DNA for the CDR3: TGTGCCAGCATTGGAGACCGGGACAGGAAGAGGGACACTGAAGCTTTCTTT. This gives the protein CASIGDRDRKRDTEAFF.

This clone turned up a few times. The rearrangement uses TRBV4-1 and TRBJ1-1, with D tentatively TRBD1 (5 bases). The CDR3 runs 14 residues. V gave up 3 bases and J gave up 0 bases, with 8 bases separating them. Germline values: CDR1 MGHRA, CDR2 YSYEKL. DNA for the CDR3: TGCGCCAGCAGCCATCCAGGGTTGAACACTGAAGCTTTCTTT. Its protein is CASSHPGLNTEAFF.

The genes are TRBV19 and TRBJ2-7; a weak D match, TRBD2 (5 bases). The CDR3 is 14 residues long. Trimming shortened V by 3 bases and J by 0 bases, and 9 bases separated the two germline ends. CDR1 is LNHDA and CDR2 is SQIVND in the germline V gene (reference sequence). The CDR3 region is CASSMGGRSYEQYF. The CDR3 bases are TGTGCCAGTAGTATGGGCGGGCGCTCCTACGAGCAGTACTTC. The variable domain in full, completed from reference TRBV19 and TRBJ2-7, reads DGGITQSPKYLFRKEGQNVTLSCEQNLNHDAMYWYRQDPGQGLRLIYYSQIVNDFQKGDIAEGYSVSREKKESFPLTVTSAQKNPTAFYLCASSMGGRSYEQYFGPGTRLTVT.

The chain joins TRBV3-1 (or the pseudogene TRBV3-2) to TRBJ1-1, with D perhaps matching TRBD1 (5 bases). The CDR3 is 11 amino acids. V lost 6 bases and J lost 12, with 14 bases in between. CDR1 and CDR2 (germline): LGHDT, YNNKEL (reference sequence). CDR3 amino acids: CASRGGVETFF. The CDR3 region has the DNA TGTGCCAGCAGGGGAGGGGTCGAAACTTTCTTT.